A single sample gave rise to the 2 T cell receptor beta chains below, sequenced in a study of blood T cell repertoires in COVID-19. Generated by immunoSEQ multiplex PCR, the TCRdb table keeps only in-frame clones and is missing some. The table includes fewer than 250,000 clones, about nine tenths detected once. The sample comprised PBMCs or T cells enriched from blood (not recorded which). These receptors all stem from a woman under 40 with acute COVID-19.

CDR3 amino acids: CATSRGGDTREKLFF. The CDR3 coding sequence is TGTGCCACCAGCAGAGGGGGGGATACGAGAGAAAAACTGTTTTTT. The rearrangement uses TRBV15 and TRBJ1-4, with D perhaps TRBD1 (5 bases). V was trimmed by 1 base and J by 8 bases, leaving 14 bases between them. CDR3 length: 15 amino acids. Germline CDR1 reads LNHNV; CDR2 reads YYDKDF (reference sequence).

CDR3 sequence reads: CASSLALRSATSGGTDTQYF. For the CDR3, the DNA is TGTGCCAGCAGCTTAGCCCTAAGATCTGCAACTAGCGGGGGAACAGATACGCAGTATTTT. J is TRBJ2-3 and V is TRBV7-2; TRBD2 matches at 11 bases. Germline CDR1 and CDR2: SGHTA and FQGNSA. V lost 0 bases to trimming and J lost 3 bases; unmatched junction nucleotides: 14. CDR3 length: 20 residues.